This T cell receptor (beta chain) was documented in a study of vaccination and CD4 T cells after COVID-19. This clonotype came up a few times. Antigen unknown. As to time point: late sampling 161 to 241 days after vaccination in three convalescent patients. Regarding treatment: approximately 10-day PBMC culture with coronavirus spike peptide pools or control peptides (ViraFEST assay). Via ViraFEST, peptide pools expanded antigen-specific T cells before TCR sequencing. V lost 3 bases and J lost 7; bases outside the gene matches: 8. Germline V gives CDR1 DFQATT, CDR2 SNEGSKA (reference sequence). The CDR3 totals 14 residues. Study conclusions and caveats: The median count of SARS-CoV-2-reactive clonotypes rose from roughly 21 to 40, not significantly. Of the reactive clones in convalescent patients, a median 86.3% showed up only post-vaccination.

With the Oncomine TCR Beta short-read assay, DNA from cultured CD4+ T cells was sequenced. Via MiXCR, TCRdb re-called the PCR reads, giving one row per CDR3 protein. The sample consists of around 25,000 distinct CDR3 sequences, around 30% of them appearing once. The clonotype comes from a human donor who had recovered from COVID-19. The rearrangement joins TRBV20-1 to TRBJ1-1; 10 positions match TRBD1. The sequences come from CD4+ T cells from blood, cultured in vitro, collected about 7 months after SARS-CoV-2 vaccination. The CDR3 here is CSARVTDRGYEAFF. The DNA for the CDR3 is TGCAGTGCTAGGGTCACGGACAGGGGGTATGAAGCTTTCTTT.